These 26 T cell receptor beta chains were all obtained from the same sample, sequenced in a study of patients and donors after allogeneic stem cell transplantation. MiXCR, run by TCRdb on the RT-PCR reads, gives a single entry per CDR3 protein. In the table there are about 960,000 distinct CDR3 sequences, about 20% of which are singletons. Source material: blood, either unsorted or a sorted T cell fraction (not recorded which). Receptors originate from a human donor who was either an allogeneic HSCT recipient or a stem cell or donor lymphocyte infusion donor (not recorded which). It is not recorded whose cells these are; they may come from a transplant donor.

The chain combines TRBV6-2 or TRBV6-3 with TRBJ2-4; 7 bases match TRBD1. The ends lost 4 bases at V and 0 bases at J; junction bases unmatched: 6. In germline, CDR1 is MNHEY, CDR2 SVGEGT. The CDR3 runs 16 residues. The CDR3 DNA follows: TGTGCCAGCAGTTCTAACAGGGGATTAGCCAAAAACATTCAGTACTTC. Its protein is CASSSNRGLAKNIQYF.

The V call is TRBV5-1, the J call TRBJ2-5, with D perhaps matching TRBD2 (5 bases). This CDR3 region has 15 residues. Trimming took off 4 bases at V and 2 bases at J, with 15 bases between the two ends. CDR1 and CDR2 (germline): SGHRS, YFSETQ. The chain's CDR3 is CASSPEDWRQETQYF. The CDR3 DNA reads TGCGCCAGCAGCCCGGAAGATTGGAGGCAAGAGACCCAGTACTTC. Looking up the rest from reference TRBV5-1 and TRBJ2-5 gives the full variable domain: KAGVTQTPRYLIKTRGQQVTLSCSPISGHRSVSWYQQTPGQGLQFLFEYFSETQRNKGNFPGRFSGRQFSNSRSEMNVSTLELGDSALYLCASSPEDWRQETQYFGPGTRLLVL.

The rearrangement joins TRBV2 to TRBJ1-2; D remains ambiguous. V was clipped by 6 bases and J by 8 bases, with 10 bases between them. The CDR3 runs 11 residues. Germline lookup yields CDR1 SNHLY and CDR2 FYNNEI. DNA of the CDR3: TGTGCCAGCAGGGACGATATGGGCTACACCTTC. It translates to CASRDDMGYTF. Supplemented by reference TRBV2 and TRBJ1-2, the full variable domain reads EPEVTQTPSHQVTQMGQEVILRCVPISNHLYFYWYRQILGQKVEFLVSFYNNEISEKSEIFDDQFSVERPDGSNFTLKIRSTKLEDSAMYFCASRDDMGYTFGSGTRLTVV.

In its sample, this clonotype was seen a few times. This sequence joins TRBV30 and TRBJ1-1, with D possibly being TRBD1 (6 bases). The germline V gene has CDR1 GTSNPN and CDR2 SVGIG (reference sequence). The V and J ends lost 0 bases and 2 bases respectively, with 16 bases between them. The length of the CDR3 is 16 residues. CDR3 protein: CAWSVHGGRSNTEAFF. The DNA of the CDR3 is TGTGCCTGGAGTGTACACGGGGGGCGCAGTAACACTGAAGCTTTCTTT.

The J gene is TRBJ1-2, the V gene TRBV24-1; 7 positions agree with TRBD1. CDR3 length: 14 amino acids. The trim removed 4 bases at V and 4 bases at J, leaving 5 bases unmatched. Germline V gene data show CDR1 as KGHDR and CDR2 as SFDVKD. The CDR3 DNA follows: TGTGCCACCAGTGAGGCCGGGACAGTCTATGGCTACACCTTC. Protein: CATSEAGTVYGYTF.

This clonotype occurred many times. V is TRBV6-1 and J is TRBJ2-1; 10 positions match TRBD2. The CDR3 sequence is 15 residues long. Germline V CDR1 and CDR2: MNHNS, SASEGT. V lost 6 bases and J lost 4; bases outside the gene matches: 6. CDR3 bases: TGTGCCAGCAGCTTAGCGGGGGGTCTTTACAATGAGCAGTTCTTC. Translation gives CASSLAGGLYNEQFF.

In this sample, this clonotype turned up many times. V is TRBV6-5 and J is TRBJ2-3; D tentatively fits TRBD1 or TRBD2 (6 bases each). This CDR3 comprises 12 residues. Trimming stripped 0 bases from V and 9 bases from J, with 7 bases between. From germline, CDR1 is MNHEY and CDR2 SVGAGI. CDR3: CASSYSGGTQYF. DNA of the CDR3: TGTGCCAGCAGTTACTCGGGGGGCACGCAGTATTTT.

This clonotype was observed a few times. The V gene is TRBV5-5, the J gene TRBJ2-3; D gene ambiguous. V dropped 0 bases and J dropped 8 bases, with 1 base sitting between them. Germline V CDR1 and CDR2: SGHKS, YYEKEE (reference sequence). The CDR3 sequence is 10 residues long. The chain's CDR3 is CASSLVTQYF. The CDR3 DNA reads TGTGCCAGCAGCTTGGTTACGCAGTATTTT.

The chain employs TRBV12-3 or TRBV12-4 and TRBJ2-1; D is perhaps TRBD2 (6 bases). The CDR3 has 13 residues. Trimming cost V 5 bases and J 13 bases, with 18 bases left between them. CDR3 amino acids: CASSRKHGSGQFF. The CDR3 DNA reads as TGTGCCAGCAGTCGAAAGCATGGTAGCGGCCAGTTCTTC.

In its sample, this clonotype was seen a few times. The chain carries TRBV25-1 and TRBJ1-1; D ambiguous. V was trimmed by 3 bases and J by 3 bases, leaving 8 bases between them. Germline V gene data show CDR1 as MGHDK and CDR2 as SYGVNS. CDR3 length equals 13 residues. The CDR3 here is CASSDWAYTEAFF. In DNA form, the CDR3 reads TGTGCCAGCAGTGATTGGGCTTACACTGAAGCTTTCTTT.

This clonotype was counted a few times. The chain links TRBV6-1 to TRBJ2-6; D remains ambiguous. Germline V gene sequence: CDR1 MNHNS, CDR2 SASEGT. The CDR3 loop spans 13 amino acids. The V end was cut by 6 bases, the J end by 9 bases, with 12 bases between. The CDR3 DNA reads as TGTGCCAGCAGAGGAGATGGTGGCAACGTCCTGACTTTC. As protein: CASRGDGGNVLTF.

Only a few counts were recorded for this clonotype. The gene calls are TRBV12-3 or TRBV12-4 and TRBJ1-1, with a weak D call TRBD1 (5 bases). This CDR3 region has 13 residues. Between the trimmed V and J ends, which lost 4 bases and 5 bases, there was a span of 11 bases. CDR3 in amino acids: CASSWGVITEAFF. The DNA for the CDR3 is TGTGCCAGCAGTTGGGGGGTTATTACTGAAGCTTTCTTT.

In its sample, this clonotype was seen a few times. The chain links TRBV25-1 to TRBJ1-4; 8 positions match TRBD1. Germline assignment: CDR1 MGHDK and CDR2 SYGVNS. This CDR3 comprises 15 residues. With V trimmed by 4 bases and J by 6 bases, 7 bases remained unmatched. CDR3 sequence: CASSARGQVDEKLFF. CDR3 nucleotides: TGTGCCAGCAGTGCTCGGGGACAGGTGGATGAAAAACTGTTTTTT.

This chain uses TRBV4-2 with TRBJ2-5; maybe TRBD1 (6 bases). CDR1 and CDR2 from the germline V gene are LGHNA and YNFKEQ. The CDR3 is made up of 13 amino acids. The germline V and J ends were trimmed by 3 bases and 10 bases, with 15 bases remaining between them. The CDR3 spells CASSQQGLSDQYF. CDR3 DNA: TGTGCCAGCAGCCAGCAGGGGCTTAGTGACCAGTACTTC.

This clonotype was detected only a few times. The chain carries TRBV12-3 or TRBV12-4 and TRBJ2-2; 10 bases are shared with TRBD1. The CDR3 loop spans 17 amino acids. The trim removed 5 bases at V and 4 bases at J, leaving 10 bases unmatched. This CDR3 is CASSGDRGLGGTGELFF. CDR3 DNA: TGTGCCAGCAGTGGGGACAGGGGCCTGGGGGGCACCGGGGAGCTGTTTTTT.

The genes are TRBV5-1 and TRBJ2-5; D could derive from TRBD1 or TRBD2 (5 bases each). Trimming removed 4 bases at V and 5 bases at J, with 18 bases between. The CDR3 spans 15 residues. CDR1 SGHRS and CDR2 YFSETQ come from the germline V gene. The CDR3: CASSTRDQIGETQYF. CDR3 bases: TGCGCCAGCAGCACCAGGGACCAAATCGGGGAGACCCAGTACTTC.

The CDR3, as DNA: TGTGCCAGCAGCTCCTTTGCCGATACGCAGTATTTT. Protein sequence: CASSSFADTQYF. The V and J genes are TRBV7-3 and TRBJ2-3; D remains ambiguous. This CDR3 has 12 residues. Germline V gene sequence: CDR1 SGHTA, CDR2 FQGTGA. V was pared by 4 bases and J by 6 bases, with 8 bases between.

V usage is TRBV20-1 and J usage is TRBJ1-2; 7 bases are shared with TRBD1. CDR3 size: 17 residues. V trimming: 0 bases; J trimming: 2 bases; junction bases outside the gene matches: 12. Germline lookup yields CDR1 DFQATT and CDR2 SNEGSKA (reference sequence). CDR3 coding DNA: TGCAGTGCTAGAGATAGGGGGCGAGGGAGCCGCAACTATGGCTACACCTTC. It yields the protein CSARDRGRGSRNYGYTF.

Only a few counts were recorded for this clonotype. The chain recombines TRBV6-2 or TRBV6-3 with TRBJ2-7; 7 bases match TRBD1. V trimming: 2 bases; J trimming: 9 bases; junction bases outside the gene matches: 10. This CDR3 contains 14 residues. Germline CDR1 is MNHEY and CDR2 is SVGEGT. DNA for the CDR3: TGTGCCAGCAGTTACGGGGACAGTGGGATCGGGCAGTACTTC. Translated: CASSYGDSGIGQYF.

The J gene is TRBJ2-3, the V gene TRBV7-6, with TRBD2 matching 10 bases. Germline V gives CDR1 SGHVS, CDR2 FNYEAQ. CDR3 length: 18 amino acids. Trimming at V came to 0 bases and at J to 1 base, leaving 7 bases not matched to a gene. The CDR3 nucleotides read TGTGCCAGCAGCTTAGCTCTAGCGGGGGCACATCGCACAGATACGCAGTATTTT. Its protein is CASSLALAGAHRTDTQYF. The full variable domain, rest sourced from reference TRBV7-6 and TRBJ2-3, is GAGVSQSPRYKVTKRGQDVALRCDPISGHVSLYWYRQALGQGPEFLTYFNYEAQQDKSGLPNDRFSAERPEGSISTLTIQRTEQRDSAMYRCASSLALAGAHRTDTQYFGPGTRLTVL.

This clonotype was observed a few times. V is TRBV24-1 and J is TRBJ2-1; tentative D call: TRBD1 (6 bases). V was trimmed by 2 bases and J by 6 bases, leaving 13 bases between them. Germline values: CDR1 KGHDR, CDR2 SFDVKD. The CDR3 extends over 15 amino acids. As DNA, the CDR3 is TGTGCCACCAGTGATTCATACAGGGCGGGCAATGAGCAGTTCTTC. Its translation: CATSDSYRAGNEQFF.

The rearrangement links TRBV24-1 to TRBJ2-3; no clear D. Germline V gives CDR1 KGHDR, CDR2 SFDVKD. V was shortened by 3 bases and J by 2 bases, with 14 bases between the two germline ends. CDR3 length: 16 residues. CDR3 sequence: CATSDPSLGSTDTQYF. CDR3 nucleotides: TGTGCCACCAGTGATCCTTCTCTGGGATCCACAGATACGCAGTATTTT.

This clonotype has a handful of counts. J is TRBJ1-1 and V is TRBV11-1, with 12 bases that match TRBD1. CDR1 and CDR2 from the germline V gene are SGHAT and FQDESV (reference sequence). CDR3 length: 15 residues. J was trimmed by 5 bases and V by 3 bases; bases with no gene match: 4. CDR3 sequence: CASSFVGQGATEAFF. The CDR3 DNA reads TGTGCCAGCAGCTTTGTGGGACAGGGGGCTACTGAAGCTTTCTTT.

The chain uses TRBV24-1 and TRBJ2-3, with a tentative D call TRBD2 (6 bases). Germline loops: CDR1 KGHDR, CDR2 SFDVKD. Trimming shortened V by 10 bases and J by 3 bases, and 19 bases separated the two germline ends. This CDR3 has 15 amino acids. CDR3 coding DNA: TGTGCCACGGCATCCCTAGGGGAGGAAACAGATACGCAGTATTTT. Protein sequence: CATASLGEETDTQYF.

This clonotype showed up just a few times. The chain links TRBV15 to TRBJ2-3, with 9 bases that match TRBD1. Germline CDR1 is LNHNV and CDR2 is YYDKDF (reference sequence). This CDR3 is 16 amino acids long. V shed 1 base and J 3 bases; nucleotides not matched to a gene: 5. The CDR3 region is CATSRGDRESTDTQYF. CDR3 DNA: TGTGCCACCAGCAGAGGGGACAGGGAGAGTACAGATACGCAGTATTTT.

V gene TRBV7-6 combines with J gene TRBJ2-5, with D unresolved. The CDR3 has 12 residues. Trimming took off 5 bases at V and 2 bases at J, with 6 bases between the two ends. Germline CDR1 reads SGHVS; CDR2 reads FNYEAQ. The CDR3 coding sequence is TGTGCCAGCAGCGCGGTACAAGAGACCCAGTACTTC. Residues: CASSAVQETQYF.